In its sample, the clone carrying this T cell receptor (beta chain) was seen a few times. What it binds is unknown. An end of the junction does not agree with germline; a read error may underlie this. This sample is part of a study of CD8 T cells in ankylosing spondylitis. Quantitative barcoded 5'-RACE was used to prepare TCR beta libraries. TCRdb re-called the 5' RACE reads with MiXCR, one entry per CDR3 protein. Of over 400,000 distinct CDR3 sequences listed, roughly a quarter were seen once; the top ten hold over 0.8%. General study results and limits: The study identified a TCR beta motif of under 10 highly homologous variants that appeared characteristic of ankylosing spondylitis blood. Reports say disease-linked clones showed up significantly more in matched ankylosing spondylitis synovial fluid. Reactive arthritis synovial fluid and blood were previously reported to contain some motif variants. Disease-linked clones displayed a CD8+ phenotype and appeared relatively rarely in peripheral blood.

The clonotype was recovered from a male donor with ankylosing spondylitis. Sequencing was performed on blood, either unsorted or a sorted T cell fraction (not recorded which).

The CDR3 nucleotides are TGTGCTAGCAGTGAGGGGGACGGTGAAAAACTGTTTTTT. Protein product: CASSEGDGEKLFF. This sequence joins TRBV2 and TRBJ1-4; TRBD1 is a possible D gene (6 bases). There are 13 residues in the CDR3. Germline V CDR1 and CDR2: SNHLY, FYNNEI.